This TCR beta chain was found in a study of blood T cell repertoires in COVID-19 (dated by TCRdb to about 2020). Regarding the study in general: The collaborator samples originated in the United States, Italy and Spain and spanned the acute and convalescent phases of COVID-19. The material from the prospective study consisted of cDNA or gDNA derived from T cells, B-cell-depleted T cells, or PBMCs. The dataset comprised deeply sampled blood TCRbeta repertoires from subjects exposed to, actively infected with, or recovered from COVID-19. The repertoires were made available in a free public database intended to serve as a resource for research on the immune response to SARS-CoV-2. The samples were drawn from the first 160 participants of the ongoing ImmuneRACE study and from 1,254 subjects provided by 6 global collaborators. Sample metadata almost always included a de-identified subject ID, COVID-19 status, age in years and sex. Where HLA class I and class II types were available, the types were taken from metadata supplied by the sample provider, not from assay-based typing.

TCRbeta CDR3 regions were amplified from genomic DNA using the immunoSEQ Assay, a bias-controlled multiplex PCR. As for the authors' bioinformatics: The number of nucleated cells in each sample was estimated by amplification of reference gene primers within the assay. To quantify the absolute abundance of each unique TCRbeta CDR3 rearrangement, sequence reads were collapsed and filtered. Productive Simpson clonality was computed per sample as the square root of Simpson's diversity index over productive rearrangements. In its TCRdb copy, this immuneACCESS table keeps in-frame sequences only and misses some clones. Where compared with another copy, unresolved V genes explain less than half of these, and the others have no known cause. From that table come the V and J calls and clone size; the DNA was used to work out D and trimming. The sample table records about 85,000 clones; almost 90% of these occur just once. The top ten constitute approximately 4.3% of the sample.

Each collaborating institution followed its own protocols to collect whole blood in K2EDTA tubes. Collaborator samples were shipped for TCRbeta analysis as frozen whole blood, isolated PBMCs, or DNA extracted from either sample type. Of note for this clone: It has no known antigen specificity. Per-base qualities were not stored, and no clone one base away is much larger.

V sheds 3 bases and J sheds 5 bases, leaving 17 bases between their ends. According to the germline V gene (reference sequence), CDR1 reads MNHEY and CDR2 reads SMNVEV. Reading from cysteine to phenylalanine, the CDR3 counts 16 amino acids. The DNA shown is the 48-base CDR3, in frame from base 1. The paper as a whole reports these results and caveats: The amount of clinical and demographic metadata varied by source and participant and was provided uncurated.

The TCR was taken from a woman of 80 years or more with active or convalescent COVID-19. Source material: peripheral blood. The sequence is built from TRBV27 and TRBJ2-1, and perhaps TRBD2 as D gene, on 6 matching bases. The nucleotides read TGTGCCAGCAGTTTTCTCTCTAGCGCCCTAAACAATGAGCAGTTCTTC. It is translated as CASSFLSSALNNEQFF.